This T cell receptor beta chain appears in the sequencing data of a study of T-cell memory formation after mild COVID-19. V lost 1 base and J lost 6; bases outside the gene matches: 6. The CDR3 runs to 16 residues. The germline V gene encodes CDR1 LGHDT and CDR2 YNNKEL (reference sequence). From the 5' RACE reads, TCRdb called clonotypes with MiXCR, one entry per CDR3 protein. The table has roughly 130,000 distinct CDR3 sequences, roughly 6% seen once. The source material was PBMCs or a T cell subset sorted from them (not recorded which). This clonotype was obtained from an adult woman who had mild COVID-19 (a few samples of this study predate the infection). Cell type and time point are not known. V usage is TRBV3-1 and J usage is TRBJ2-1; 10 bases match TRBD2. DNA for the CDR3: TGTGCCAGCAGCCAAGGAGCGGGGGGGTTAGGCAATGAGCAGTTCTTC. It specifies CASSQGAGGLGNEQFF.